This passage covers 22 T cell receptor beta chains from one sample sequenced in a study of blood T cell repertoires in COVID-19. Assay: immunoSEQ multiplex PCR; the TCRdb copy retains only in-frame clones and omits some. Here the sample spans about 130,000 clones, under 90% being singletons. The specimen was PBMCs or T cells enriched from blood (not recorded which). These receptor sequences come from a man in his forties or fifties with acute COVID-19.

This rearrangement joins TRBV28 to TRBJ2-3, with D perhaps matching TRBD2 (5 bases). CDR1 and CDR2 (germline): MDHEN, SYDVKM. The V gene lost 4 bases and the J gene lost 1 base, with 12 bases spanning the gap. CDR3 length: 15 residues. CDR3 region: CASSSPGRGTDTQYF. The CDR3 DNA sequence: TGTGCCAGCAGTTCCCCGGGAAGGGGCACAGATACGCAGTATTTT.

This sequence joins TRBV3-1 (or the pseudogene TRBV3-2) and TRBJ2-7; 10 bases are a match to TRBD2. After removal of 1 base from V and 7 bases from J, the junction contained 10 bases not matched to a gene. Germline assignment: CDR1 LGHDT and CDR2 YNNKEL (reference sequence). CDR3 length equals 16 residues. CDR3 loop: CASSQGGAGGPREQYF. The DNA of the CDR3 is TGTGCCAGCAGCCAAGGAGGAGCGGGAGGGCCTAGGGAGCAGTACTTC.

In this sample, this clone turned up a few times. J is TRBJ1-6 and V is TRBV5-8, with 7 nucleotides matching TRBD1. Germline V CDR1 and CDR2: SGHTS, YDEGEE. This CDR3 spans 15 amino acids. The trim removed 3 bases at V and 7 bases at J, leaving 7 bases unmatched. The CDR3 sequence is CASSSDRATNSPLHF. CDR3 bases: TGTGCCAGCAGCTCAGACAGGGCAACAAATTCACCCCTCCACTTT. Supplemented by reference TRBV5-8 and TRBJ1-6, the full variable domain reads EAGVTQSPTHLIKTRGQQATLRCSPISGHTSVYWYQQALGLGLQFLLWYDEGEERNRGNFPPRFSGRQFPNYSSELNVNALELEDSALYLCASSSDRATNSPLHFGNGTRLTVT.

The CDR3 loop is CASSPVSYNSPLHF. The DNA for the CDR3 is TGCGCCAGCAGCCCGGTATCCTATAATTCACCCCTCCACTTT. The chain joins TRBV5-1 to TRBJ1-6; D unresolved. The CDR3 is 14 amino acids. V lost 4 bases, J lost 1 base, and 6 bases lay in between. Germline CDR1 SGHRS, CDR2 YFSETQ.

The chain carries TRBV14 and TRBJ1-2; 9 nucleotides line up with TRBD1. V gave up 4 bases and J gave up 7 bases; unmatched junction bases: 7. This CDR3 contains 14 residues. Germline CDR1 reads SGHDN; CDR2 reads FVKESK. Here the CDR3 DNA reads TGTGCCAGCAGCCCCTGGACAGGGGACAGTGGCTACACCTTC. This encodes CASSPWTGDSGYTF.

This chain's CDR3 is CASSLGFYRELETQYF. CDR3 nucleotide sequence: TGTGCCAGCAGCTTAGGTTTCTACAGGGAATTGGAGACCCAGTACTTC. V gene TRBV7-2 combines with J gene TRBJ2-5; D may be TRBD1 (6 bases). Germline V gene sequence: CDR1 SGHTA, CDR2 FQGNSA. The CDR3 runs to 16 residues. V was cut by 1 base and J by 5 bases, with 17 bases left in between.

CDR3 DNA sequence: TGTGCCAGCAGGGGGGATGGACAGATCCACTCTGGAAACACCATATATTTT. This codes for CASRGDGQIHSGNTIYF. The chain joins TRBV28 to TRBJ1-3; the D gene is possibly TRBD1 (6 bases). The V gene's germline CDR1 is MDHEN and CDR2 SYDVKM. This CDR3 spans 17 amino acids. The V end lost 6 bases, the J end lost 0 bases, and 18 bases lay between the germline ends.

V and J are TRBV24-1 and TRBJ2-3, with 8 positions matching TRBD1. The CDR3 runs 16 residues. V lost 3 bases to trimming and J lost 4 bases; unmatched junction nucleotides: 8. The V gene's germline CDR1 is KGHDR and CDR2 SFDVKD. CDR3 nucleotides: TGTGCCACCAGTGATCCGACAGGGGTTGGGGCAGATACGCAGTATTTT. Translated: CATSDPTGVGADTQYF.

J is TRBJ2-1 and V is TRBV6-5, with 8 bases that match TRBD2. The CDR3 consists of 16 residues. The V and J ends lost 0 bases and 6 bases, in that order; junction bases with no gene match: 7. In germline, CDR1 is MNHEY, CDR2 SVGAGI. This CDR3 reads CASSYSSGGAFNEQFF. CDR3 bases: TGTGCCAGCAGTTACTCCTCCGGGGGGGCCTTCAATGAGCAGTTCTTC.

CDR3 region: CASSLSSGNTIYF. The CDR3 DNA follows: TGTGCCAGCTCCCTTTCCTCTGGAAACACCATATATTTT. The rearrangement joins TRBV18 to TRBJ1-3; no reliable D call. The CDR3 totals 13 residues. Trimming stripped 6 bases from V and 0 bases from J, with 6 bases between. Germline CDR1 is KGHSH and CDR2 is LQKENI.

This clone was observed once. CDR3 loop: CASSGYLDRGAEAFF. The CDR3 nucleotides read TGTGCCAGCAGCGGCTACCTTGACAGGGGCGCTGAAGCTTTCTTT. The chain carries TRBV9 and TRBJ1-1; TRBD1 agrees at 8 bases. CDR1 is SGDLS and CDR2 is YYNGEE in the germline V gene. The CDR3 contains 15 residues. V lost 3 bases, J lost 6 bases, and 10 bases stayed unmatched.

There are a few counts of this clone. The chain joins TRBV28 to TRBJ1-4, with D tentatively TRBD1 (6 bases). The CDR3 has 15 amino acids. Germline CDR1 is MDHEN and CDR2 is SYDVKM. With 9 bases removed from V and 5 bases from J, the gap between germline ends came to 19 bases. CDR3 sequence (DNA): TGTGCCAGTTATAGGGGGGGCAAGGCGAATGAAAAACTGTTTTTT. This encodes CASYRGGKANEKLFF.

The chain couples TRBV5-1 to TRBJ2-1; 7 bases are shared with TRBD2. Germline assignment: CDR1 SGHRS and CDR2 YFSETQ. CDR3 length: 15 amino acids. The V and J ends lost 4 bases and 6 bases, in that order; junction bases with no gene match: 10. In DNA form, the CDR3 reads TGCGCCAGCAGCGGGGGACTACCCCCGGGCAATGAGCAGTTCTTC. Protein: CASSGGLPPGNEQFF.

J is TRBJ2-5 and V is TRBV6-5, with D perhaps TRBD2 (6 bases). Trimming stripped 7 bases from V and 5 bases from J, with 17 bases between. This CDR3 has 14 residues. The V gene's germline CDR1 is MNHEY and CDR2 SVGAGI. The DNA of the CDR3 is TGTGCCAGCATTAGATTCCGGGACTTCGAGACCCAGTACTTC. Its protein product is CASIRFRDFETQYF.

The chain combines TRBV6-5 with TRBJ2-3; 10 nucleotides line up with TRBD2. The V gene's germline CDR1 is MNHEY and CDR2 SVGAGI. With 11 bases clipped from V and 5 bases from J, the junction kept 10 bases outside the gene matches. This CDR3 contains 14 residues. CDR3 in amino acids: CASAAGGSRDTQYF. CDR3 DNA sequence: TGTGCCTCGGCAGCGGGAGGGAGTAGAGATACGCAGTATTTT.

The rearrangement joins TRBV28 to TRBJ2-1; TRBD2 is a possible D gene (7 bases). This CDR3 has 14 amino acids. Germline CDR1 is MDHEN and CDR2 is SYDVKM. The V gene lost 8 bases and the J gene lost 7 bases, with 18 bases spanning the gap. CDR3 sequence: CASRGGGTPNEQFF. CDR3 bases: TGTGCCAGCCGAGGGGGGGGGACCCCAAATGAGCAGTTCTTC. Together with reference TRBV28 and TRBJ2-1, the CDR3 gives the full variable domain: DVKVTQSSRYLVKRTGEKVFLECVQDMDHENMFWYRQDPGLGLRLIYFSYDVKMKEKGDIPEGYSVSREKKERFSLILESASTNQTSMYLCASRGGGTPNEQFFGPGTRLTVL.

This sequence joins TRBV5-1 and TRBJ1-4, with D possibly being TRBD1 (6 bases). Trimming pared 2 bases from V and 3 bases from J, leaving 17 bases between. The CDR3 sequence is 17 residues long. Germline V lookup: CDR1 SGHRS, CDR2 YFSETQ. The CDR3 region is CASSLDPGAQANEKLFF. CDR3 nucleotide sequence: TGCGCCAGCAGCTTAGATCCAGGGGCGCAGGCTAATGAAAAACTGTTTTTT.

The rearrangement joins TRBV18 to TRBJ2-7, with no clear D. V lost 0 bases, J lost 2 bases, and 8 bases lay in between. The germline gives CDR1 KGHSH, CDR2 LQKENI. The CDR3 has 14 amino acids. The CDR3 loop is CASSPPAYAYEQYF. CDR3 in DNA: TGTGCCAGCTCACCACCGGCTTATGCCTACGAGCAGTACTTC.

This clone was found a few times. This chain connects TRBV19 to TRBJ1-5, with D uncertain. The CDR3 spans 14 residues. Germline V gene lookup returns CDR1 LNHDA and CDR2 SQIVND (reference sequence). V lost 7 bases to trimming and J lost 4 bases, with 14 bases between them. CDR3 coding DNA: TGTGCCAGTAATCAGGTTGGAGGGAATCAGCCCCAGCATTTT. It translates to CASNQVGGNQPQHF.

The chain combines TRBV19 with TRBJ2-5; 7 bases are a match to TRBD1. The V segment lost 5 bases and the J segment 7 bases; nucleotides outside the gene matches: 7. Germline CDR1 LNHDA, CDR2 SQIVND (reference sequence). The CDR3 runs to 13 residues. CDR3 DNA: TGTGCCAGTAGTTCAGGACAGGTGGGGACCCAGTACTTC. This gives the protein CASSSGQVGTQYF.

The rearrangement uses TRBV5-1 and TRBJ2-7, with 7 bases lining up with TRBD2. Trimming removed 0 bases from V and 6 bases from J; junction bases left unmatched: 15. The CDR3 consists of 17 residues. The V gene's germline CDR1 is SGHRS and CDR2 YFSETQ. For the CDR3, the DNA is TGCGCCAGCAGCTTGGTTCCCTTGGGAGCGGGAAGGTTCGAGCAGTACTTC. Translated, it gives CASSLVPLGAGRFEQYF. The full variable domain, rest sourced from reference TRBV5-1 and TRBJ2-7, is KAGVTQTPRYLIKTRGQQVTLSCSPISGHRSVSWYQQTPGQGLQFLFEYFSETQRNKGNFPGRFSGRQFSNSRSEMNVSTLELGDSALYLCASSLVPLGAGRFEQYFGPGTRLTVT.

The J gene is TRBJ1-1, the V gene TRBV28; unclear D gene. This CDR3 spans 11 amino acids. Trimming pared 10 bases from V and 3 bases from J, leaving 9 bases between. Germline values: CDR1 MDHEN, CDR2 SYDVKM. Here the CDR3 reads CATLRYTEAFF. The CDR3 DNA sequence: TGTGCCACCCTGAGGTACACTGAAGCTTTCTTT.